This TCR beta chain was recovered during a study of T cell responses to AZD1222 COVID-19 vaccine. Comments on this clone: The antigen is not known.

The table came from immunoSEQ multiplex PCR; TCRdb's copy has only in-frame clones and leaves some out. The sample carries about 260,000 clones, approximately 93% recorded once. The study, taken as a whole, reports: Spike-wide vaccine-associated CD4 TCRs dominated at 160-218 and 743-854. Clonal diversity was possibly underestimated; the donors were predominantly white British and more often female.

The sequence derives from an adult in good health. The starting material was peripheral blood, obtained on day 0 of AZD1222 vaccination.

The CDR3 nucleotides read TGTGCCATCAGCCCTAGCGGGAGTTACGAGCAGTACTTC. Protein: CAISPSGSYEQYF. The chain is built from TRBV10-3 and TRBJ2-7, with TRBD2 identical over 10 bases. The CDR3 is made up of 13 amino acids. The V and J ends lost 6 bases and 4 bases, in that order; junction bases with no gene match: 3. Germline CDR1 reads ENHRY; CDR2 reads SYGVKD.